Listed here are 12 T cell receptor beta chains from one sample, sequenced in a study of shared clonotypes between healthy human individuals (dated by TCRdb to between 2020 and 2021). Library method: the immunoSEQ multiplex PCR assay. TCRdb's version of the immuneACCESS table is confined to in-frame rearrangements and falls short of the full clone set. An unresolved V gene accounts for under half of the shortfall where checked; the remainder is of unknown origin. Present in this sample are roughly 410,000 clones, 90% to 98% of which were seen just once. The top ten clonotypes cover about 0.32% of the sample. The sequencing sample was made of memory CD8+ T cells sorted from blood. This sample's cell subset or site label indicates: CD45RO+ cells pooled with CCR7-negative TemRA cells. Source of these receptors: a young man in good health.

The chain has TRBV11-2 and TRBJ2-7; 9 bases line up with TRBD2. V lost 4 bases, J lost 6 bases, and 7 bases stayed unmatched. There are 14 residues in the CDR3. CDR1 is SGHAT, CDR2 FQNNGV, per germline. CDR3 bases: TGTGCCAGCAGCTCTGTAGCGGGAGCCCCCGAGCAGTACTTC. It translates to CASSSVAGAPEQYF.

This chain links TRBV28 with TRBJ1-2; a possible D gene is TRBD1 (5 bases). Germline lookup yields CDR1 MDHEN and CDR2 SYDVKM. Trimming removed 7 bases from V and 7 bases from J, with 10 bases in between. The CDR3 spans 11 residues. CDR3 loop: CASNVQGGYTF. As DNA, the CDR3 is TGTGCCAGCAACGTTCAGGGTGGCTACACCTTC.

The chain combines TRBV5-4 with TRBJ2-3; no reliable D call. The CDR3 length is 13 residues. Per the germline V gene, CDR1 is SGHNT and CDR2 is YYREEE (reference sequence). With 3 bases removed from V and 6 bases from J, the gap between germline ends came to 11 bases. The CDR3 protein is CASSWAFGDTQYF. CDR3 DNA: TGTGCCAGCAGCTGGGCATTTGGGGATACGCAGTATTTT.

The CDR3 sequence is CASSPPGQGGYTF. The CDR3 DNA reads as TGTGCCAGCTCACCACCGGGACAGGGAGGCTACACCTTC. This chain connects TRBV18 to TRBJ1-2; 9 bases match TRBD1. Germline CDR1 and CDR2: KGHSH and LQKENI. The trim removed 0 bases at V and 8 bases at J, leaving 1 base unmatched. CDR3 size: 13 residues.

The chain carries TRBV5-4 and TRBJ1-2, with 7 bases lining up with TRBD1. CDR1 SGHNT and CDR2 YYREEE come from the germline V gene (reference sequence). This CDR3 has 16 amino acids. Trimming at V came to 0 bases and at J to 5 bases, leaving 10 bases not matched to a gene. CDR3 sequence: CASSLGVDRVLYGYTF. CDR3 DNA sequence: TGTGCCAGCAGCTTGGGAGTCGACAGGGTTTTATATGGCTACACCTTC.

V and J are TRBV4-2 and TRBJ2-4; D is ambiguous. Germline CDR1 reads LGHNA; CDR2 reads YNFKEQ. V was cut by 4 bases and J by 0 bases, with 16 bases left in between. The CDR3 is made up of 17 amino acids. CDR3 in DNA: TGTGCCAGCAGCCCCTCCTCCGGCGGATTAGCCAAAAACATTCAGTACTTC. Translated: CASSPSSGGLAKNIQYF.

This chain joins TRBV14 and TRBJ2-1; D perhaps matches TRBD1 (5 bases). The germline V gene has CDR1 SGHDN and CDR2 FVKESK. CDR3 length: 14 residues. V was cut by 4 bases and J by 5 bases, with 12 bases left in between. CDR3 sequence: CASSLWGGNNEQFF. The CDR3 coding sequence is TGTGCCAGCAGCCTATGGGGCGGAAACAATGAGCAGTTCTTC.

The J gene is TRBJ2-3, the V gene TRBV28, with 12 bases matching TRBD2. CDR3 length: 14 amino acids. CDR1 is MDHEN and CDR2 is SYDVKM in the germline V gene. The V gene end was trimmed by 6 bases and the J gene end by 3 bases; junction bases not matched to a gene: 1. The CDR3 DNA sequence: TGTGCCAGCAGGACTAGCGGGAGTACAGATACGCAGTATTTT. This gives the protein CASRTSGSTDTQYF. The full variable domain, with the rest looked up from reference TRBV28 and TRBJ2-3, is DVKVTQSSRYLVKRTGEKVFLECVQDMDHENMFWYRQDPGLGLRLIYFSYDVKMKEKGDIPEGYSVSREKKERFSLILESASTNQTSMYLCASRTSGSTDTQYFGPGTRLTVL.

This clone turned up a few times. Other DNA variants within this sample encode the same CDR3. This chain uses TRBV4-1 with TRBJ1-5; D gene ambiguous. This CDR3 contains 13 residues. The V end lost 0 bases, the J end lost 6 bases, and 6 bases lay between the germline ends. Germline lookup yields CDR1 MGHRA and CDR2 YSYEKL. The CDR3 DNA reads as TGCGCCAGCAGCCAAGATCGTGGTCAGCCCCAGCATTTT. Translated, it gives CASSQDRGQPQHF.

V usage is TRBV7-2 and J usage is TRBJ2-7; 8 bases line up with TRBD1. With 4 bases clipped from V and 3 bases from J, the junction kept 8 bases outside the gene matches. The CDR3 spans 15 residues. The germline gives CDR1 SGHTA, CDR2 FQGNSA. CDR3 region: CASSYPGTGRYEQYF. CDR3 coding DNA: TGTGCCAGCAGCTACCCCGGGACAGGACGCTACGAGCAGTACTTC.

The CDR3 coding sequence is TGTGCCAGCACCCTCGGGGACAGGGTGAACTACGAGCAGTACTTC. This gives the protein CASTLGDRVNYEQYF. The V call is TRBV28, the J call TRBJ2-7; TRBD1 agrees at 9 bases. The CDR3 covers 15 residues. CDR1 is MDHEN, CDR2 SYDVKM, per germline. The junction had 10 bases not matched to a gene; V was cut back by 7 bases and J by 3 bases.

The genes are TRBV29-1 and TRBJ2-4; TRBD1 agrees at 8 bases. J was trimmed by 2 bases and V by 7 bases; bases with no gene match: 7. The CDR3 sequence is 14 residues long. From germline, CDR1 is SQVTM and CDR2 ANQGSEA. Here the CDR3 reads CSATQGGTKNIQYF. The CDR3 coding sequence is TGCAGCGCCACACAGGGGGGAACCAAAAACATTCAGTACTTC. Together with reference TRBV29-1 and TRBJ2-4, the CDR3 gives the full variable domain: SAVISQKPSRDICQRGTSLTIQCQVDSQVTMMFWYRQQPGQSLTLIATANQGSEATYESGFVIDKFPISRPNLTFSTLTVSNMSPEDSSIYLCSATQGGTKNIQYFGAGTRLSVL.